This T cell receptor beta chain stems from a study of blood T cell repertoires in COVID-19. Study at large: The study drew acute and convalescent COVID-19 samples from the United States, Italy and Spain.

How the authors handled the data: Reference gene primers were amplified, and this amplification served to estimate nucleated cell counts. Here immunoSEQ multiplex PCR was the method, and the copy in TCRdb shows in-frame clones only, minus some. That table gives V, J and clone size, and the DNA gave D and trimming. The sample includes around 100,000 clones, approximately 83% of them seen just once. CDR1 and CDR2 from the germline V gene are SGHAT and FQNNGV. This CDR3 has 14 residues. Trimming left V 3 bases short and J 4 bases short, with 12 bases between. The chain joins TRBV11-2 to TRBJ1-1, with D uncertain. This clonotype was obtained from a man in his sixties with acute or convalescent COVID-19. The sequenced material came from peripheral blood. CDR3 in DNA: TGTGCCAGCAGCTTTGGGCAGGAGGGCACTGAAGCTTTCTTT. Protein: CASSFGQEGTEAFF.